What follows are 18 T cell receptor beta chains derived from one specimen sequenced in a study of early T cells in non-severe SARS-CoV-2 infection. TCRdb ran MiXCR on the 5' RACE reads and lists one entry per CDR3 protein. The sample includes fewer than 60,000 distinct CDR3 sequences, about 4% of them seen just once. Sequenced material: whole blood. Every receptor here comes from an adult who was a healthcare worker with PCR-confirmed SARS-CoV-2 infection or an uninfected control (not recorded which).

This clonotype was detected only a few times. Relative to the germline gene, one junction end is altered; a read error may explain this. Here the CDR3 reads CASTYREGLKTEAFF. CDR3 DNA: TGTGCCAGCACCTATAGGGAGGGGTTGAAGACTGAAGCTTTCTTT. This chain uses TRBV12-3 or TRBV12-4 with TRBJ1-1, with TRBD1 as a possible D gene (5 bases). The CDR3 has 15 residues.

This clonotype was detected ten times or more. This sequence joins TRBV5-1 and TRBJ1-1; the D is unclear. V gave up 3 bases and J gave up 0 bases, with 6 bases separating them. The CDR3 is made up of 13 amino acids. The germline V gene encodes CDR1 SGHRS and CDR2 YFSETQ. The CDR3, as DNA: TGCGCCAGCAGCTCTGTCATGAACACTGAAGCTTTCTTT. Encoded protein: CASSSVMNTEAFF.

The rearrangement links TRBV20-1 to TRBJ2-1; TRBD2 might be the D (5 bases). This CDR3 has 11 amino acids. The germline V gene encodes CDR1 DFQATT and CDR2 SNEGSKA (reference sequence). V dropped 7 bases and J dropped 10 bases, with 14 bases sitting between them. The CDR3 sequence: CSGETPSEQFF. The CDR3 coding sequence is TGCAGTGGGGAGACACCGTCGGAGCAGTTCTTC.

This clonotype was seen at least ten times. The chain employs TRBV3-1 and TRBJ2-7; D is unresolved. Germline-derived CDR1 and CDR2 are LGHDT and YNNKEL (reference sequence). With 1 base removed from V and 4 bases from J, the gap between germline ends came to 2 bases. The CDR3 length is 11 residues. CDR3 amino acids: CASSQAYEQYF. The CDR3 region has the DNA TGTGCCAGCAGCCAAGCTTACGAGCAGTACTTC.

At least ten counts were recorded for this clonotype. V gene TRBV6-2 or TRBV6-3 combines with J gene TRBJ2-1; TRBD2 matches 8 bases. Germline CDR1 reads MNHEY; CDR2 reads SVGEGT. This CDR3 is 16 amino acids long. With V trimmed by 1 base and J by 3 bases, 5 bases remained unmatched. The CDR3 is CASSYLSGSFYNEQFF. For the CDR3, the DNA is TGTGCCAGCAGTTACTTGAGCGGGAGCTTCTACAATGAGCAGTTCTTC.

This clonotype showed up just a few times. The rearrangement joins TRBV10-3 to TRBJ2-3, with D maybe TRBD2 (5 bases). The ends were cut back, 10 bases at V and 4 bases at J, with 9 bases in the middle. The CDR3 is 11 amino acids. Germline values: CDR1 ENHRY, CDR2 SYGVKD. CDR3 in amino acids: CATLGADTQYF. Written as DNA, the CDR3 is TGTGCCACCTTGGGAGCAGATACGCAGTATTTT.

This clonotype was seen ten or more times. The chain combines TRBV6-6 with TRBJ2-7; D possibly corresponds to TRBD1 (5 bases). The CDR3 is 14 residues long. CDR1 and CDR2 (germline): MNHNY, SVGAGI (reference sequence). Trimming pared 2 bases from V and 2 bases from J, leaving 10 bases between. The CDR3 spells CASSYGAPTYEQYF. The CDR3, as DNA: TGTGCCAGCAGTTACGGGGCACCAACCTACGAGCAGTACTTC.

This clonotype was seen at least ten times. CDR3 loop: CSVDKWVTNTEAFF. CDR3 coding DNA: TGCAGCGTTGATAAATGGGTTACGAACACTGAAGCTTTCTTT. The chain links TRBV29-1 to TRBJ1-1; no reliable D call. This CDR3 has 14 residues. Germline loops: CDR1 SQVTM, CDR2 ANQGSEA. Deletions cut 3 bases from V and 1 base from J, with 12 bases between.

This clonotype occurred many times. The chain is built from TRBV6-2 or TRBV6-3 and TRBJ2-1, with 9 bases matching TRBD1. CDR3 size: 16 residues. Germline V gene lookup returns CDR1 MNHEY and CDR2 SVGEGT. Trimming cost V 2 bases and J 0 bases; bases outside gene matches: 2. The DNA of the CDR3 is TGTGCCAGCAGTTACCAGACAGGGGGCTCCTACAATGAGCAGTTCTTC. This gives the protein CASSYQTGGSYNEQFF.

This clonotype appeared many times. The rearrangement joins TRBV19 to TRBJ2-7; 8 bases match TRBD1. The V segment lost 9 bases and the J segment 8 bases; nucleotides outside the gene matches: 12. Germline CDR1 is LNHDA and CDR2 is SQIVND (reference sequence). The CDR3 length is 13 residues. CDR3 amino acids: CARGDRRPCKQYF. The CDR3 bases are TGTGCCAGGGGGGACAGGCGGCCGTGCAAGCAGTACTTC.

The table lists this clonotype with many counts. This chain joins TRBV6-1 and TRBJ1-2; no reliable D call. V was cut by 3 bases and J by 2 bases, with 22 bases left in between. The CDR3 runs 18 residues. Germline-derived CDR1 and CDR2 are MNHNS and SASEGT. The CDR3 region has the DNA TGTGCCAGCAGTGAGAACCCCGGCGGGCTTCCGCCAAACTATGGCTACACCTTC. Protein product: CASSENPGGLPPNYGYTF.

In the case of this clonotype: This may arise from a read error, as a much more abundant clone is one base away. The chain has TRBV5-1 and TRBJ2-6; D remains ambiguous. The CDR3 has 16 amino acids. Germline CDR1 and CDR2: SGHRS and YFSETQ. V lost 1 base and J lost 0, with 8 bases in between. CDR3 coding DNA: TGCGCCAGCAGCTTGACAGTCAACTCTGGGGCCAACGTCCTGACTTTC. The encoded protein is CASSLTVNSGANVLTF. Together with reference TRBV5-1 and TRBJ2-6, the CDR3 gives the full variable domain: KAGVTQTPRYLIKTRGQQVTLSCSPISGHRSVSWYQQTPGQGLQFLFEYFSETQRNKGNFPGRFSGRQFSNSRSEMNVSTLELGDSALYLCASSLTVNSGANVLTFGAGSRLTVL.

The sample holds many counts of this clonotype. This chain uses TRBV6-5 with TRBJ2-1; the match to TRBD2 covers 8 bases. V lost 1 base and J lost 7; bases outside the gene matches: 12. The CDR3 runs 17 residues. From germline, CDR1 is MNHEY and CDR2 SVGAGI. The CDR3 is CASSYWKGSGETNEQFF. The CDR3, as DNA: TGTGCCAGCAGTTACTGGAAGGGTAGCGGGGAGACTAATGAGCAGTTCTTC.

The rearrangement uses TRBV6-6 and TRBJ2-7; 8 bases map to TRBD2. Germline lookup yields CDR1 MNHNY and CDR2 SVGAGI (reference sequence). The J segment lost 4 bases and the V segment lost 4 bases, leaving 6 bases of the junction unmatched. The CDR3 is made up of 14 amino acids. For the CDR3, the DNA is TGTGCCAGCAGTTTCCTAGCGGGTTCGTACGAGCAGTACTTC. Encoded protein: CASSFLAGSYEQYF.

This clonotype was detected only a few times. This chain joins TRBV7-2 and TRBJ2-5; 9 bases agree with TRBD2. Germline lookup yields CDR1 SGHTA and CDR2 FQGNSA. This CDR3 comprises 15 residues. Trimming at V came to 5 bases and at J to 5 bases, leaving 9 bases not matched to a gene. CDR3 DNA: TGTGCCAGCAGCCTTAGCGGGAGTGGGAAGGAGACCCAGTACTTC. Its protein product is CASSLSGSGKETQYF.

This clonotype showed up just a few times. The chain has TRBV10-3 and TRBJ1-5, with D unresolved. The V gene's germline CDR1 is ENHRY and CDR2 SYGVKD. Deletions cut 2 bases from V and 0 bases from J, with 8 bases between. The CDR3 loop spans 15 amino acids. CDR3 nucleotide sequence: TGTGCCATCAGTGAGCGCCAAGATAGCAATCAGCCCCAGCATTTT. Protein: CAISERQDSNQPQHF.

In this sample, this clonotype turned up a few times. For the CDR3, the DNA is TGCGCCAGCAGCTTGGTCCGGCAGGGAATAGATACGCAGTATTTT. It specifies CASSLVRQGIDTQYF. The chain is built from TRBV5-1 and TRBJ2-3, with D maybe TRBD1 (5 bases). Trimming cost V 0 bases and J 5 bases, with 13 bases left between them. This CDR3 comprises 15 residues. Germline lookup yields CDR1 SGHRS and CDR2 YFSETQ.

This clonotype was picked up a small number of times. The V and J genes are TRBV11-3 and TRBJ2-3, with D unresolved. CDR3 length: 14 residues. Germline loops: CDR1 SGHNT, CDR2 YENEEA. The V and J ends lost 2 bases and 5 bases respectively, with 11 bases between them. Here the CDR3 reads CASSLSSLGDTQYF. CDR3 DNA: TGTGCCAGCAGCTTATCAAGTTTGGGAGATACGCAGTATTTT. The variable domain in full, completed from reference TRBV11-3 and TRBJ2-3, reads EAGVVQSPRYKIIEKKQPVAFWCNPISGHNTLYWYLQNLGQGPELLIRYENEEAVDDSQLPKDRFSAERLKGVDSTLKIQPAELGDSAVYLCASSLSSLGDTQYFGPGTRLTVL.